This is a list of T cell receptor beta chains from one sample in a study of CXCR3-negative and CXCR3-positive naive CD8 T cells. Reprocessing the 5' RACE reads, TCRdb reports a single entry for every CDR3 protein and omits DNA. Its listing shows some 66,000 distinct CDR3 sequences. The sample consisted of naive CXCR3- CD8+ T cells from blood. Receptors were obtained from a human donor in good health. Some clones in this sample may be carry-over from other donors' samples. CDR3s include the opening cysteine and the closing phenylalanine or tryptophan.

>TRBV29-1|TRBJ1-1
CSVHMTGTEAFF
>TRBV6-2/TRBV6-3|TRBJ2-7
CAGSYSKAAREQYF
>TRBV29-1|TRBJ1-2
CSVEFRDSYGYTF
>TRBV9|TRBJ2-1
CASSEVSQVYYNEQFF
>TRBV7-2|TRBJ2-7
CASSSSVAYEQYF
>TRBV3-1|TRBJ2-1
CASSLSGRGYNEQFF
>TRBV6-2/TRBV6-3|TRBJ2-1
CASSYSNGGYNEQFF
>TRBV29-1|TRBJ1-1
CSVEYGTGNTEAFF
>TRBV14|TRBJ1-5
CASSHQSGNQPQHF
>TRBV6-4|TRBJ2-1
CASSDLLAGEQFF
>TRBV7-2|TRBJ2-7
CALEDGTYYEQYF
>TRBV28|TRBJ2-5
CASSPPDRYDTLQETQYF
>TRBV19|TRBJ1-3
CASKLDSHSGNTIYF
>TRBV29-1|TRBJ2-1
CSVTSANNEQFF
>TRBV7-3|TRBJ2-3
CASSPGGGGDTQYF
>TRBV5-1|TRBJ1-2
CASSLVVGGNHYGYTF
>TRBV12-3/TRBV12-4|TRBJ2-1
CASSFLSGGVDEQFF
>TRBV28|TRBJ2-3
CASSLGQARSTDTQYF
>TRBV3-1|TRBJ2-1
CASSQDLAHNEQFF
>TRBV28|TRBJ2-5
CASSFWPELGTQYF
>TRBV20-1|TRBJ1-2
CSAIGTAPNYVYTF
>TRBV5-1|TRBJ1-1
CASSLWTGAEAFF
>TRBV29-1|TRBJ2-5
CSVVLAGVGETQYF